These 9 T cell receptor beta chains came from one sample sequenced in a study of T cell responses to AZD1222 COVID-19 vaccine (dated by TCRdb to the early 2020s). Library preparation used the immunoSEQ multiplex PCR assay. This immuneACCESS table, as held by TCRdb, lists in-frame sequences with V and J called but not all clones. Of the missing ones, under half trace to an unresolved V gene in checked studies; the others have no known cause. The sample table records 150,000 or so clones; over 75% of these occur just once. The ten largest clonotypes hold approximately 1.5% of the sample. Taken with the paper, the label for time point translates to: baseline before first vaccination. The starting material was peripheral blood, obtained on day 0 of AZD1222 vaccination. Every receptor here comes from an adult in good health.

V gene TRBV6-5 combines with J gene TRBJ1-3; 7 positions match TRBD1. The V gene's germline CDR1 is MNHEY and CDR2 SVGAGI. The ends lost 6 bases at V and 6 bases at J; junction bases unmatched: 11. The CDR3 totals 15 residues. The CDR3 loop reads CASRPDRALPNTIYF. In DNA, the CDR3 is TGTGCCAGCAGACCCGACAGGGCCCTGCCAAACACCATATATTTT.

This clone has a single count. The V gene is TRBV19, the J gene TRBJ1-2; weak D call: TRBD1 (6 bases). CDR3 length: 16 residues. V lost 1 base and J 4 bases, leaving 16 bases between the germline ends. Germline-derived CDR1 and CDR2 are LNHDA and SQIVND (reference sequence). The CDR3 nucleotides are TGTGCCAGTAGTATAGGATCCGGGGGCGAGGGCTATGGCTACACCTTC. Amino acids: CASSIGSGGEGYGYTF. Full variable domain (rest looked up from reference TRBV19 and TRBJ1-2): DGGITQSPKYLFRKEGQNVTLSCEQNLNHDAMYWYRQDPGQGLRLIYYSQIVNDFQKGDIAEGYSVSREKKESFPLTVTSAQKNPTAFYLCASSIGSGGEGYGYTFGSGTRLTVV.

V usage is TRBV5-4 and J usage is TRBJ1-5; 9 bases line up with TRBD1. J lost 5 bases, V lost 3 bases, and 6 bases had no gene match. The CDR3 extends over 15 amino acids. CDR1 is SGHNT, CDR2 YYREEE, per germline (reference sequence). CDR3 sequence reads: CASSYDRGFDQPQHF. The CDR3 bases are TGTGCCAGCAGCTATGACAGGGGGTTTGATCAGCCCCAGCATTTT. The full variable domain, rest sourced from reference TRBV5-4 and TRBJ1-5, is ETGVTQSPTHLIKTRGQQVTLRCSSQSGHNTVSWYQQALGQGPQFIFQYYREEENGRGNFPPRFSGLQFPNYSSELNVNALELDDSALYLCASSYDRGFDQPQHFGDGTRLSIL.

The chain is built from TRBV28 and TRBJ1-5; the D is unclear. The V end lost 9 bases, the J end lost 3 bases, and 6 bases lay between the germline ends. The CDR3 is 11 amino acids. Germline CDR1 MDHEN, CDR2 SYDVKM. The CDR3 DNA reads TGTGCCAGTCAGAACAATCAGCCCCAGCATTTT. This sequence encodes CASQNNQPQHF.

This clone was counted only a few times. V is TRBV19 and J is TRBJ1-2; D gene unclear. This CDR3 has 13 residues. Trimming pared 7 bases from V and 8 bases from J, leaving 17 bases between. Germline CDR1 reads LNHDA; CDR2 reads SQIVND (reference sequence). In DNA form, the CDR3 reads TGTGCCAGTACCGTCGACGGTGCTGGAGGCTACACCTTC. This translates into CASTVDGAGGYTF.

J is TRBJ1-2 and V is TRBV4-1; tentative D call: TRBD1 (5 bases). Germline loops: CDR1 MGHRA, CDR2 YSYEKL. The CDR3 spans 16 residues. The V end was cut by 0 bases, the J end by 4 bases, with 15 bases between. The CDR3 spells CASSQDTGPGGYGYTF. CDR3 in DNA: TGCGCCAGCAGCCAAGATACGGGTCCGGGGGGCTATGGCTACACCTTC.

The CDR3 DNA follows: TGTGCCAGCAGCTTGGAGGGCAGGGAAGCTTTCTTT. Encoded protein: CASSLEGREAFF. The chain links TRBV7-8 to TRBJ1-1; D gene unclear. V was pared by 3 bases and J by 8 bases, with 10 bases between. The CDR3 covers 12 residues. Per germline, CDR1 SGHVS and CDR2 FQNEAQ.

V usage is TRBV3-1 (or the pseudogene TRBV3-2) and J usage is TRBJ1-6; 9 positions agree with TRBD1. Per germline, CDR1 LGHDT and CDR2 YNNKEL (reference sequence). V lost 4 bases and J lost 6; bases outside the gene matches: 4. This CDR3 is 15 amino acids long. CDR3 sequence (DNA): TGTGCCAGCAGCCTAGGGACAGGGACTAATTCACCCCTCCACTTT. It codes for CASSLGTGTNSPLHF.

The chain joins TRBV6-5 to TRBJ1-2; tentatively, D is TRBD1 (6 bases). This CDR3 is built from 13 residues. Germline CDR1 MNHEY, CDR2 SVGAGI. The V end was cut by 4 bases, the J end by 0 bases, with 6 bases between. In DNA form, the CDR3 reads TGTGCCAGCAGTTGGACAGCTAACTATGGCTACACCTTC. The encoded protein is CASSWTANYGYTF.